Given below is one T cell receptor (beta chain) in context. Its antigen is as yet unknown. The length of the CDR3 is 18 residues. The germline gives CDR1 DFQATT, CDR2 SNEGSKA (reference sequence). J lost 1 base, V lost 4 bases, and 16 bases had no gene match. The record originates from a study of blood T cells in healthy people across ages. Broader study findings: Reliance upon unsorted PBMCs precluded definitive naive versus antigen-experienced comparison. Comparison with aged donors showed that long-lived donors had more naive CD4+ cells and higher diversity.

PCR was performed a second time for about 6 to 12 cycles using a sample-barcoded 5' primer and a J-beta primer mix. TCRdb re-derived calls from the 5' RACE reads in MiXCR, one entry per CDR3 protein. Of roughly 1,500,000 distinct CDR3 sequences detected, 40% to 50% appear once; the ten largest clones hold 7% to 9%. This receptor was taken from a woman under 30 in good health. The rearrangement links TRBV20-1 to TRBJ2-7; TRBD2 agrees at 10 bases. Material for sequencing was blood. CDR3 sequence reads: CSAMGLAQFAALSYEQYF. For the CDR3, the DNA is TGCAGTGCTATGGGACTAGCGCAATTTGCCGCACTTTCCTACGAGCAGTACTTC.